This T cell receptor (beta chain) was sequenced in a study of shared clonotypes between healthy human individuals. Study results and limitations: Memory subsets generally showed smaller estimated richness than naive subsets did.

Here immunoSEQ multiplex PCR was the method, and the copy in TCRdb shows in-frame clones only, minus some. The sample has about 1 million clones, around three quarters seen once. The V segment lost 3 bases and the J segment 4 bases; nucleotides outside the gene matches: 10. Germline V gene data show CDR1 as MGHRA and CDR2 as YSYEKL. The CDR3 loop spans 18 amino acids. Within Nashville, Tennessee resided all donors, each a Caucasian adult. As for this clone: The antigen is not known.

The clonotype originates from a man aged 18-30 years in good health. Some clones in this sample may be carry-over from other donors' samples. The chain uses TRBV4-1 and TRBJ1-3, with 12 bases matching TRBD1. Sequencing was done on a sample of memory CD4+ T cells from PBMCs. Subset meaning: CD45RA-negative fraction. The CDR3 DNA reads as TGCGCCAGCAGCCAGGGGGGACAGGGGGCTCTCAAAGGAAACACCATATATTTT. It translates to CASSQGGQGALKGNTIYF.